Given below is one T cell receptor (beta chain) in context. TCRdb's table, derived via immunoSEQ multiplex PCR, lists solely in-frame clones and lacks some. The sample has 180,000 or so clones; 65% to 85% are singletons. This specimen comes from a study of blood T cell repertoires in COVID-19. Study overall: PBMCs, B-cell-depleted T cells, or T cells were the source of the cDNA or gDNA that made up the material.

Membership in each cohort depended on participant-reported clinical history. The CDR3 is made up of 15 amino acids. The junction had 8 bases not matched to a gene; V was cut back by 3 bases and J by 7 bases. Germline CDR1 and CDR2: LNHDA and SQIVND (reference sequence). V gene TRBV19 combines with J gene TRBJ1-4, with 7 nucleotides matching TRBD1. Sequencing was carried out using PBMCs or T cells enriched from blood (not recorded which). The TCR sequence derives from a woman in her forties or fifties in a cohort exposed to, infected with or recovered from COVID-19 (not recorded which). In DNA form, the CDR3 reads TGTGCCAGTAGTATCGGTCCAGGGGGAGGTGAAAAACTGTTTTTT. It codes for CASSIGPGGGEKLFF. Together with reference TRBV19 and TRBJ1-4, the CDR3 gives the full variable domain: DGGITQSPKYLFRKEGQNVTLSCEQNLNHDAMYWYRQDPGQGLRLIYYSQIVNDFQKGDIAEGYSVSREKKESFPLTVTSAQKNPTAFYLCASSIGPGGGEKLFFGSGTQLSVL.